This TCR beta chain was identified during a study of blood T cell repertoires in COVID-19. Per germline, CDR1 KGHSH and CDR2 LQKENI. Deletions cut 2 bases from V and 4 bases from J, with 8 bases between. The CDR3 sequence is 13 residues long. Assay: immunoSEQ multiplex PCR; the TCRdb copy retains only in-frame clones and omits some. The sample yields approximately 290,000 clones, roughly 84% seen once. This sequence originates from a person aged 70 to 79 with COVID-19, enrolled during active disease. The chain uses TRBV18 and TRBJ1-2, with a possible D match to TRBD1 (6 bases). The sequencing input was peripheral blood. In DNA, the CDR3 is TGTGCCAGCTCACCAGGACAGAGCTATGGCTACACCTTC. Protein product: CASSPGQSYGYTF.